Sequencing of this T cell receptor (beta chain) was carried out in a study of prognosis after radiotherapy for stage I lung cancer. Whole-study context: SBRT radiotherapy used 3 to 5 fractions and a biologically effective dose of at least 100 Gy.

Germline loops: CDR1 MNHEY, CDR2 SVGAGI. V was clipped by 0 bases and J by 4 bases, with 16 bases between them. The CDR3 runs to 17 residues. This clonotype was observed at least ten times. Genomic DNA was the source, and TCR beta CDR3 was amplified from it by two-round multiplex PCR. Amplification during the initial PCR round employed primers specific to each TRBV and TRBJ gene. MiXCR was run by TCRdb on the multiplex PCR reads, yielding one entry per CDR3 protein. The sample records over 11,000 distinct CDR3 sequences, 28% being singletons. Peripheral blood samples of 5.5 to 6 milliliters were drawn at each of two time points.

The sequencing used PBMCs, collected before or after stereotactic body radiation therapy (not recorded which). The chain couples TRBV6-5 to TRBJ1-3; TRBD1 is a possible D gene (5 bases). The receptor was isolated from a donor over 45 with non-small cell lung cancer. CDR3 nucleotide sequence: TGTGCCAGCAGTTACTCGAGGTCAGGGACCATGGGAAACACCATATATTTT. Translating gives CASSYSRSGTMGNTIYF.